Below, 13 T cell receptor beta chains from the same sample are listed, as sequenced in a study of blood T cells in healthy people across ages (dated by TCRdb to the mid-2010s). Library creation used 5' RACE. This sample was sequenced with an Illumina HiSeq 2500. The second PCR ran for roughly 7 to 11 cycles and used a J-beta primer mix along with a sample-barcoded 5' primer. Starting from the raw public reads, TCRdb applied fastp trimming at Q25, assembled clones with MiXCR and retained in-frame beta chains. Rows with one shared CDR3 protein collapse into an entry with the most common genes and DNA. The sample includes around 990,000 distinct CDR3 sequences, with 20% to 25% observed a single time. Together, the top ten hold around 0.7% of the sample. The sample also formed part of further work on T cells of mothers and their children.

Sequencing was performed on blood. The source of these receptors is a girl aged 2 to 10 in good health.

The chain uses TRBV10-3 and TRBJ1-5, with TRBD1 as a possible D gene (5 bases). The CDR3 has 15 amino acids. The germline V gene encodes CDR1 ENHRY and CDR2 SYGVKD. Trimming left V 1 base short and J 5 bases short, with 12 bases between. Here the CDR3 reads CAISEFDSEYQPQHF. CDR3 bases: TGTGCCATCAGTGAGTTTGACAGTGAATATCAGCCCCAGCATTTT.

This clonotype turned up a few times. The chain employs TRBV13 and TRBJ2-5, with 7 bases that match TRBD1. The last part of the DNA fits TRBJ2-1 better; the J call may be wrong. Germline CDR1 PRHDT, CDR2 FYEKMQ (reference sequence). This CDR3 spans 14 amino acids. This CDR3 reads CASSPRVGQDEQFF. DNA of the CDR3: TGTGCCAGCAGCCCCCGAGTAGGACAGGATGAGCAGTTCTTC.

This clonotype was counted a few times. This chain links TRBV12-3 or TRBV12-4 with TRBJ2-1, with 7 bases aligning to TRBD2. The CDR3 has 14 amino acids. With V trimmed by 8 bases and J by 1 base, 5 bases remained unmatched. CDR3 sequence reads: CASVQRGSYNEQFF. DNA of the CDR3: TGTGCCAGCGTCCAGCGGGGTTCCTACAATGAGCAGTTCTTC.

This clonotype was picked up a small number of times. The chain employs TRBV10-3 and TRBJ2-5; unclear D gene. The ends were cut back, 0 bases at V and 0 bases at J, with 14 bases in the middle. In germline, CDR1 is ENHRY, CDR2 SYGVKD. CDR3 size: 17 residues. This chain's CDR3 is CAISESELARYQETQYF. CDR3 nucleotides: TGTGCCATCAGTGAGTCAGAGCTGGCCCGGTACCAAGAGACCCAGTACTTC.

The chain uses TRBV7-9 and TRBJ1-5; D gene ambiguous. Germline assignment: CDR1 SEHNR and CDR2 FQNEAQ (reference sequence). Trimming took 6 bases from V and 9 from J, leaving 12 bases between them. The CDR3 totals 12 residues. CDR3 sequence reads: CASSRGERPQHF. The DNA of the CDR3 is TGTGCCAGCAGTCGTGGGGAGCGGCCCCAGCATTTT.

This clonotype was recorded a few times. This sequence joins TRBV7-8 and TRBJ2-3; TRBD2 might be the D (5 bases). Trimming pared 5 bases from V and 5 bases from J, leaving 17 bases between. The CDR3 has 15 amino acids. Germline assignment: CDR1 SGHVS and CDR2 FQNEAQ. CDR3 residues: CASSAYGLAGDTQYF. CDR3 sequence (DNA): TGTGCCAGCAGCGCATACGGCCTTGCGGGAGATACGCAGTATTTT.

V usage is TRBV7-2 and J usage is TRBJ2-1; no definite D call. This CDR3 has 12 amino acids. The V gene lost 6 bases and the J gene lost 5 bases, with 8 bases spanning the gap. Germline CDR1 is SGHTA and CDR2 is FQGNSA. CDR3 nucleotides: TGTGCCAGCAGATTGGACCACAATGAGCAGTTCTTC. Translation gives CASRLDHNEQFF.

The J gene is TRBJ1-1, the V gene TRBV7-8, with no clear D. Germline CDR1 is SGHVS and CDR2 is FQNEAQ. V dropped 2 bases and J dropped 0 bases, with 13 bases sitting between them. CDR3 length: 16 residues. CDR3 loop: CASSLNPANLNTEAFF. The CDR3 DNA sequence: TGTGCCAGCAGCTTAAATCCAGCCAATTTGAACACTGAAGCTTTCTTT.

This clonotype has only a few counts. The genes are TRBV20-1 and TRBJ2-3; no clear D gene. Trimming stripped 4 bases from V and 6 bases from J, with 17 bases between. Germline V CDR1 and CDR2: DFQATT, SNEGSKA (reference sequence). The CDR3 totals 14 residues. CDR3 region: CSATWDLMGDTQYF. The CDR3 coding sequence is TGCAGTGCTACCTGGGATCTGATGGGGGATACGCAGTATTTT.

This clonotype was detected only a few times. The rearrangement links TRBV10-3 to TRBJ2-5; a weak D match, TRBD2 (5 bases). The closer fit of TRBJ2-1 to the DNA end suggests the J call may be wrong. This CDR3 contains 15 residues. Per germline, CDR1 ENHRY and CDR2 SYGVKD. The CDR3 region has the DNA TGTGCCCTCGCCTTCGGCGGAGGCGCCTACAATGAGCAGTTCTTC. This sequence encodes CALAFGGGAYNEQFF.

On this clonotype: A read error may account for a junction end that differs from germline. The J gene is TRBJ2-7, the V gene TRBV5-6; D not resolved. The germline gives CDR1 SGHDT, CDR2 YYEEEE. This CDR3 contains 12 residues. The CDR3 DNA follows: TGTGCCAGCAGCTTGAGGTCTTACGATTGGGACTTC. It translates to CASSLRSYDWDF. The complete variable domain, with remaining parts taken from reference TRBV5-6 and TRBJ2-7, reads DAGVTQSPTHLIKTRGQQVTLRCSPKSGHDTVSWYQQALGQGPQFIFQYYEEEERQRGNFPDRFSGHQFPNYSSELNVNALLLGDSALYLCASSLRSYDWDFGPGTRLTVT.

The rearrangement uses TRBV4-1 and TRBJ2-2; D ambiguous. Trimming removed 2 bases at V and 6 bases at J, with 4 bases between. The CDR3 has 12 residues. Germline V gene lookup returns CDR1 MGHRA and CDR2 YSYEKL. The CDR3 loop reads CASSQRAGELFF. In nucleotides, the CDR3 is TGCGCCAGCAGCCAACGTGCCGGGGAGCTGTTTTTT.

J is TRBJ2-7 and V is TRBV4-1; 11 bases are a match to TRBD1. Trimming at V came to 0 bases and at J to 2 bases, leaving 6 bases not matched to a gene. In germline, CDR1 is MGHRA, CDR2 YSYEKL. This CDR3 comprises 17 residues. CDR3 region: CASSQEGTGGNPYEQYF. CDR3 in DNA: TGCGCCAGCAGCCAAGAAGGGACAGGGGGAAACCCCTACGAGCAGTACTTC.